This T cell receptor beta chain was documented in a study of shared T cell receptors in the human thymus. Libraries were prepared by immunoSEQ multiplex PCR; TCRdb keeps only in-frame clonotypes and omits some of them. The sample lists some 760,000 clones, 70% to 90% occurring once. The germline V gene has CDR1 SGHDN and CDR2 FVKESK. Trimming stripped 3 bases from V and 11 bases from J, with 17 bases between. The CDR3 length is 15 residues. This clone was detected a few times. A further study also used this sample, focusing on human thymus T cells. That investigation notes: All donors were healthy Finnish infants who were undergoing corrective surgery to treat congenital heart defects. Resections obtained during corrective heart surgery supplied the thymus tissue. Highly overlapping thymic repertoires in unrelated individuals were reported by related research.

The sequence came from a girl younger than two with a congenital heart defect. Specimen: thymocytes. V usage is TRBV14 and J usage is TRBJ1-6; D may be TRBD1 (6 bases). CDR3 protein: CASSQLGAPIAPLHF. CDR3 bases: TGTGCCAGCAGCCAGCTGGGGGCGCCCATTGCACCCCTCCACTTT.